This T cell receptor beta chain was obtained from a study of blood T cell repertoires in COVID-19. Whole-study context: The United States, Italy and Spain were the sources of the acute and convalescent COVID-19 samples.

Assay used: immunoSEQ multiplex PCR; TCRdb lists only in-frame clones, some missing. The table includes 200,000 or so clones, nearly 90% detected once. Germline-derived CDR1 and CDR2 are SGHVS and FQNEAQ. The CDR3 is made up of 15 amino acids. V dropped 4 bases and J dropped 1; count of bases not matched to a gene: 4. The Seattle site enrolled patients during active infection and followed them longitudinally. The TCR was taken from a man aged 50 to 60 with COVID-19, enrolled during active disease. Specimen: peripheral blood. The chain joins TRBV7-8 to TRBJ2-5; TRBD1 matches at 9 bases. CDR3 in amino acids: CASSSTGGFQETQYF. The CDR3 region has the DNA TGTGCCAGCAGCTCGACAGGGGGATTCCAAGAGACCCAGTACTTC.